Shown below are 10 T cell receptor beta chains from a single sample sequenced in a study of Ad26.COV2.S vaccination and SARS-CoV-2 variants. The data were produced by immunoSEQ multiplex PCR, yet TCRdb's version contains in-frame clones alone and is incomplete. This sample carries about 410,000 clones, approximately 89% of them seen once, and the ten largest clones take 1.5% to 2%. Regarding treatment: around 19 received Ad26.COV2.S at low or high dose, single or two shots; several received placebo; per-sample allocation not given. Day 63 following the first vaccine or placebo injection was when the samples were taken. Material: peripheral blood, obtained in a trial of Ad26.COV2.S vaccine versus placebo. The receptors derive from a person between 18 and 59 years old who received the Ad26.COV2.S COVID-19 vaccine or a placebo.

The CDR3 DNA reads TGTGCCAGCAGCCCCGGTGGCGGGGAGCTGTTTTTT. It specifies CASSPGGGELFF. The chain has TRBV5-8 and TRBJ2-2; D remains ambiguous. This CDR3 is 12 amino acids long. V was shortened by 4 bases and J by 7 bases, with 8 bases between the two germline ends. The germline gives CDR1 SGHTS, CDR2 YDEGEE.

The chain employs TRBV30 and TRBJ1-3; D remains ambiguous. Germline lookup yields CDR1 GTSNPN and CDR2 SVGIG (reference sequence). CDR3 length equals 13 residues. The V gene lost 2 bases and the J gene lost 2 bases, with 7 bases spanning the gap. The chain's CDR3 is CAWSPRTGNTIYF. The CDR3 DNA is TGTGCCTGGAGTCCCAGAACTGGAAACACCATATATTTT.

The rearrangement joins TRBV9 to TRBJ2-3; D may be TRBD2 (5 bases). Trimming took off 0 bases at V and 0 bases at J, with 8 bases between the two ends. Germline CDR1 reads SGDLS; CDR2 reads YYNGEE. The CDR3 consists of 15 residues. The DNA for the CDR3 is TGTGCCAGCAGCGTAGCTAGCCAAAGCACAGATACGCAGTATTTT. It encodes CASSVASQSTDTQYF.

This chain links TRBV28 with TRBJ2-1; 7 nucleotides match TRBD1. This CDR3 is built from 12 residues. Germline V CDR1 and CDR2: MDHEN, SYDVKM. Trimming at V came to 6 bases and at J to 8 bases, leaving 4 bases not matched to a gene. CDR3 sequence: CASRYTGDEQFF. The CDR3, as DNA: TGTGCCAGCAGGTACACAGGGGATGAGCAGTTCTTC.

This chain's CDR3 is CASSVVAGGNEQFF. CDR3 bases: TGTGCCAGCAGCGTAGTTGCAGGGGGCAATGAGCAGTTCTTC. The chain uses TRBV9 and TRBJ2-1; the match to TRBD1 covers 7 bases. Germline V gene lookup returns CDR1 SGDLS and CDR2 YYNGEE. V trimming: 0 bases; J trimming: 6 bases; junction bases outside the gene matches: 3. This CDR3 comprises 14 residues.

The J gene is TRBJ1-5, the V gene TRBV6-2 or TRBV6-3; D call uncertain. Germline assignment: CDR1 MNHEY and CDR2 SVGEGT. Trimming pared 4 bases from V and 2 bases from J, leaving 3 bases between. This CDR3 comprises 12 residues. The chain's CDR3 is CASSFGNQPQHF. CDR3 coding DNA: TGTGCCAGCAGTTTTGGCAATCAGCCCCAGCATTTT.

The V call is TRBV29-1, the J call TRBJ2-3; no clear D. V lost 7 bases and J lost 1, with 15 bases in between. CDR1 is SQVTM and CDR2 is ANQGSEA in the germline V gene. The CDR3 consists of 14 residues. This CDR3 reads CSARRSVGTDTQYF. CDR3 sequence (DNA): TGCAGCGCTAGGCGGTCCGTCGGCACAGATACGCAGTATTTT.

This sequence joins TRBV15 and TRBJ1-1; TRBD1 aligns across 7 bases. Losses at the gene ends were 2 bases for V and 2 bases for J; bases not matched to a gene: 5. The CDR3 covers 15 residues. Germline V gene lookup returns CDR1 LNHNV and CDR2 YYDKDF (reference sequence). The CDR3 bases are TGTGCCACCAGCAGATCTCGGACAGGCAACACTGAAGCTTTCTTT. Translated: CATSRSRTGNTEAFF.

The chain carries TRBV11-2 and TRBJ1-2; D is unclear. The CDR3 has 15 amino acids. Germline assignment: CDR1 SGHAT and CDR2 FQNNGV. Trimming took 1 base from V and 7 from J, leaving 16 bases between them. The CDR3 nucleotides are TGTGCCAGCAGCTTAGTCTTGGACGGTGCGGGTGGCTACACCTTC. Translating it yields CASSLVLDGAGGYTF.

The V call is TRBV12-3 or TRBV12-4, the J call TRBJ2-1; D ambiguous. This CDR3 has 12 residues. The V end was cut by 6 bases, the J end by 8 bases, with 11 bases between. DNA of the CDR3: TGTGCCAGCAGGCGCGATGGGGATGAGCAGTTCTTC. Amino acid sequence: CASRRDGDEQFF.